The clone carrying this T cell receptor beta chain was recorded a few times. 60 Vbeta and 13 Jbeta primers were used in PCR. Here immunoSEQ multiplex PCR was the method, and the copy in TCRdb shows in-frame clones only, minus some. The sample carries 60,000 to 80,000 clones, 62% recorded once. This entry is derived from a study of cytomegalovirus exposure and HLA in healthy donors. The sequence came from a man aged 25-45 years in good health and CMV-seronegative. Input material: PBMCs.

CDR3 DNA sequence: TGCGCCAGCAGCTTTGGGACTAGCGGAACCTACGAGCAGTACTTC. Amino acids: CASSFGTSGTYEQYF. V gene TRBV5-1 combines with J gene TRBJ2-7; 11 bases match TRBD2. The CDR3 runs 15 residues. Germline values: CDR1 SGHRS, CDR2 YFSETQ. The junction had 3 bases not matched to a gene; V was cut back by 2 bases and J by 2 bases.